The 10 T cell receptor beta chains in this list originate from one sample, sequenced in a study of blood T cells in healthy people across ages. PCR was performed a second time for about 7 to 12 cycles using a sample-barcoded 5' primer and a J-beta primer mix. Each CDR3 protein gets one entry after TCRdb re-called the 5' RACE reads with MiXCR. The table records about 760,000 distinct CDR3 sequences, around 25% of them present only once. This same sample was also taken into another study, of T cells of mothers and their children.

The specimen was blood. These receptors came from a boy aged 10-17 years in good health.

The chain recombines TRBV4-3 with TRBJ2-1; a weak D match, TRBD1 (5 bases). Germline CDR1 and CDR2: LGHNA and YSLEER. This CDR3 has 18 residues. V gave up 0 bases and J gave up 0 bases, with 15 bases separating them. The chain's CDR3 is CASSQDQGYGSSYNEQFF. The CDR3 DNA sequence: TGCGCCAGCAGCCAAGATCAGGGTTACGGAAGCTCCTACAATGAGCAGTTCTTC.

The J gene is TRBJ2-5, the V gene TRBV3-1; no reliable D call. The CDR3 covers 13 residues. Looked up from germline, CDR1 is LGHDT and CDR2 is YNNKEL (reference sequence). V lost 0 bases and J 5 bases, leaving 7 bases between the germline ends. The CDR3: CASSQEIGETQYF. For the CDR3, the DNA is TGTGCCAGCAGCCAAGAAATCGGGGAGACCCAGTACTTC.

This clonotype was observed a handful of times. V usage is TRBV5-6 and J usage is TRBJ1-4, with D tentatively TRBD1 (5 bases). Per germline, CDR1 SGHDT and CDR2 YYEEEE. The CDR3 has 13 residues. Trimming cost V 1 base and J 8 bases, with 9 bases left between them. CDR3 amino acids: CASSLTGREKLFF. The CDR3 DNA follows: TGTGCCAGCAGCTTGACAGGAAGGGAAAAACTGTTTTTT. The complete variable domain, with remaining parts taken from reference TRBV5-6 and TRBJ1-4, reads DAGVTQSPTHLIKTRGQQVTLRCSPKSGHDTVSWYQQALGQGPQFIFQYYEEEERQRGNFPDRFSGHQFPNYSSELNVNALLLGDSALYLCASSLTGREKLFFGSGTQLSVL.

This clonotype was found once. This chain links TRBV3-1 with TRBJ2-5; D perhaps matches TRBD1 (6 bases). The CDR3 contains 16 residues. V shed 0 bases and J shed 1 base, with 12 bases lying between them. The V gene's germline CDR1 is LGHDT and CDR2 YNNKEL (reference sequence). The CDR3 coding sequence is TGTGCCAGCAGCCAAGAATGGCTCAGGGGCCAAGAGACCCAGTACTTC. Protein product: CASSQEWLRGQETQYF.

This clonotype appeared once. The CDR3 here is CSVMTRQSGEAFF. The CDR3 DNA is TGCAGCGTCATGACTCGACAGAGCGGGGAAGCTTTCTTT. V usage is TRBV29-1 and J usage is TRBJ1-1; D might be TRBD1 (5 bases). The CDR3 spans 13 residues. Trimming took off 6 bases at V and 8 bases at J, with 19 bases between the two ends. CDR1 and CDR2 from the germline V gene are SQVTM and ANQGSEA. Full variable domain (remainder filled in from reference TRBV29-1 and TRBJ1-1): SAVISQKPSRDICQRGTSLTIQCQVDSQVTMMFWYRQQPGQSLTLIATANQGSEATYESGFVIDKFPISRPNLTFSTLTVSNMSPEDSSIYLCSVMTRQSGEAFFGQGTRLTVV.

The V gene is TRBV29-1, the J gene TRBJ2-6, with D perhaps TRBD2 (6 bases). V dropped 0 bases and J dropped 0 bases, with 6 bases sitting between them. The germline V gene encodes CDR1 SQVTM and CDR2 ANQGSEA. This CDR3 is 15 amino acids long. The CDR3 protein is CSVEEEGSGANVLTF. The CDR3, as DNA: TGCAGCGTTGAAGAGGAGGGCTCTGGGGCCAACGTCCTGACTTTC.

CDR3 region: CASSSGGVLNEKLFF. In DNA, the CDR3 is TGCGCCAGCAGCTCTGGGGGGGTGCTTAATGAAAAACTGTTTTTT. The V call is TRBV5-1, the J call TRBJ1-4; D might be TRBD1 (5 bases). Germline CDR1 is SGHRS and CDR2 is YFSETQ. This CDR3 is 15 amino acids long. V lost 3 bases and J lost 4, with 13 bases in between. Full variable domain (outside the CDR3, taken from reference TRBV5-1 and TRBJ1-4): KAGVTQTPRYLIKTRGQQVTLSCSPISGHRSVSWYQQTPGQGLQFLFEYFSETQRNKGNFPGRFSGRQFSNSRSEMNVSTLELGDSALYLCASSSGGVLNEKLFFGSGTQLSVL.

The gene calls are TRBV2 and TRBJ2-1; D gene ambiguous. CDR3 size: 12 residues. Trimming left V 6 bases short and J 6 bases short, with 9 bases between. Per germline, CDR1 SNHLY and CDR2 FYNNEI. The CDR3: CASSGRPNEQFF. CDR3 nucleotides: TGTGCCAGCAGCGGCAGGCCCAATGAGCAGTTCTTC.

This clonotype showed up just a few times. V gene TRBV7-9 combines with J gene TRBJ2-5; D might be TRBD1 (6 bases). CDR1 is SEHNR, CDR2 FQNEAQ, per germline (reference sequence). V gave up 11 bases and J gave up 2 bases, with 15 bases separating them. This CDR3 region has 13 residues. CDR3 nucleotide sequence: TGTGCCTCCGTGGACAGCCTACAAGAGACCCAGTACTTC. Translating it yields CASVDSLQETQYF.

The rearrangement uses TRBV20-1 and TRBJ2-5, with TRBD1 identical over 11 bases. Germline CDR1 and CDR2: DFQATT and SNEGSKA (reference sequence). The junction had 11 bases not matched to a gene; V was cut back by 6 bases and J by 2 bases. This CDR3 region has 16 residues. The CDR3 spells CSAGGPGDRGQETQYF. The CDR3 DNA sequence: TGCAGTGCCGGAGGACCGGGGGACAGGGGGCAAGAGACCCAGTACTTC.